The T cell receptor beta chain under discussion was sequenced for a study of control samples from healthy donors and cancer patients. Germline CDR1 SGHTA, CDR2 FQGTGA. V shed 1 base and J shed 10 bases, with 17 bases lying between them. The CDR3 is made up of 15 amino acids. The protocol was immunoSEQ multiplex PCR, while the TCRdb copy is restricted to in-frame clones and leaves out a portion. The sample gives 88,000 or so clones, around 94% of which show up once; around 4.5% is in the top ten. This clonotype originated in a woman aged 18-29 years in good health. The rearrangement joins TRBV7-3 to TRBJ2-1; TRBD1 might be the D (5 bases). Sequencing input: blood. CDR3 DNA: TGTGCCAGCAGCTTAAGTCAGGGCAACCCTCGGGAGCAGTTCTTC. Encoded protein: CASSLSQGNPREQFF.